This T cell receptor (beta chain) was sequenced during a study of patients and donors after allogeneic stem cell transplantation. The CDR3 runs to 16 residues. CDR1 is MNHNS, CDR2 SASEGT, per germline. Trimming took off 7 bases at V and 0 bases at J, with 16 bases between the two ends. This clonotype was picked up a small number of times. TCRdb reprocessed the RT-PCR reads with MiXCR, giving one entry per CDR3 protein. The sample contains roughly 880,000 distinct CDR3 sequences, 15% to 20% of which appear only once. Sequenced material: blood, either unsorted or a sorted T cell fraction (not recorded which). The rearrangement joins TRBV6-1 to TRBJ2-1, with D possibly called TRBD1 or TRBD2 (6 bases each). The receptor was derived from a human donor who was either an allogeneic HSCT recipient or a stem cell or donor lymphocyte infusion donor (not recorded which). It is not recorded whose cells these are; they may come from a transplant donor. The CDR3 spells CASKVGGPISYNEQFF. CDR3 in DNA: TGTGCCAGCAAGGTGGGGGGCCCGATCTCCTACAATGAGCAGTTCTTC.